This TCR beta chain was identified in a study of OX40 agonist ivuxolimab in advanced cancers. Study summary: Hepatocellular carcinoma, melanoma, renal cell or head and neck cancer occurred in dose-escalation patients.

Germline V gene lookup returns CDR1 SGHRS and CDR2 YFSETQ. V shed 0 bases and J shed 2 bases, with 12 bases lying between them. The CDR3 has 15 amino acids. Some clones are missing from TCRdb's copy, which holds only in-frame ones; the method was immunoSEQ multiplex PCR. The sample holds approximately 80,000 clones; 91% are singletons and the top ten take approximately 7.7%. Anyone with autoimmune disease history or systemic immunosuppression was excluded. The clonotype comes from an adult with an advanced solid tumor such as melanoma, head and neck, liver or kidney cancer. The sample consisted of CD4+ or CD8+ T cells sorted from blood, taken in a trial of the OX40 agonist ivuxolimab. This chain links TRBV5-1 with TRBJ2-7, with a weak D call TRBD1 (5 bases). CDR3 amino acids: CASSLAQGLTYEQYF. DNA of the CDR3: TGCGCCAGCAGCTTGGCCCAGGGCCTAACCTACGAGCAGTACTTC.